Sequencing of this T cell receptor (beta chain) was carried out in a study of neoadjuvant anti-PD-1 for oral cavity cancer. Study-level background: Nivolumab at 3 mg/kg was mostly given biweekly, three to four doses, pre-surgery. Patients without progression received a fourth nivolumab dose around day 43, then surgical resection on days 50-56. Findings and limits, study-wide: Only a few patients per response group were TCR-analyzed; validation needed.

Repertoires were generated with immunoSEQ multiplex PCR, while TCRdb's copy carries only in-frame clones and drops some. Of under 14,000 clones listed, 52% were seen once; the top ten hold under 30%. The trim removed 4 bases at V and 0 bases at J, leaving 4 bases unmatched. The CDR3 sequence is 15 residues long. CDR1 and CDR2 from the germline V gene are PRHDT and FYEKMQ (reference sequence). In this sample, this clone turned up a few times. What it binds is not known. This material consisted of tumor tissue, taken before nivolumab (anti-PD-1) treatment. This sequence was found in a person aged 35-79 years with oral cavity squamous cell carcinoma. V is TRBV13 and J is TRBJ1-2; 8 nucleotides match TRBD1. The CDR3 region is CASSSGTGSNYGYTF. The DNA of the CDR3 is TGTGCCAGCAGCTCGGGGACAGGATCTAACTATGGCTACACCTTC.